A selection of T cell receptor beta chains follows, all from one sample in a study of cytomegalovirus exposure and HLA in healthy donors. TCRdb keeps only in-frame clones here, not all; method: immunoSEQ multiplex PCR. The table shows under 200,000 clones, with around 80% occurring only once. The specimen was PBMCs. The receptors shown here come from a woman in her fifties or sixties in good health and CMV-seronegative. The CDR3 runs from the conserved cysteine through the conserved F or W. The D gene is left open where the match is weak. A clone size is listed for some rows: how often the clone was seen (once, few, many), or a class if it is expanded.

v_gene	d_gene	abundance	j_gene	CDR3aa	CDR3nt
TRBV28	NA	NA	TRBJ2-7	CASSLGGHGQYF	TGTGCCAGCAGTTTGGGAGGTCACGGGCAGTACTTC
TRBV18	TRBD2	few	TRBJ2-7	CASSPGGSYEQYF	TGTGCCAGCTCACCGGGGGGGTCCTACGAGCAGTACTTC
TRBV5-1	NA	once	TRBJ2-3	CASSLGSGGVLTDTQYF	TGCGCCAGCAGCTTGGGATCTGGCGGGGTGCTCACAGATACGCAGTATTTT
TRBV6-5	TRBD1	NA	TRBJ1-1	CASRPGTGALGAFF	TGTGCCAGCAGGCCCGGGACAGGGGCTTTGGGAGCTTTCTTT
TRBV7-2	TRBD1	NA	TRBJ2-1	CASSLAGTGTSYNEQFF	TGTGCCAGCAGCTTAGCCGGGACAGGGACCTCCTACAATGAGCAGTTCTTC
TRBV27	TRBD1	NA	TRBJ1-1	CASTPTGGGTEAFF	TGTGCCAGCACCCCCACAGGGGGCGGCACTGAAGCTTTCTTT
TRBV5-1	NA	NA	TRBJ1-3	CASRDSSSGNTIYF	TGCGCCAGCAGAGACAGTAGCTCTGGAAACACCATATATTTT
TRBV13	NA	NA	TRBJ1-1	CASSPGSTVNTEAFF	TGTGCCAGCAGCCCCGGATCTACAGTGAACACTGAAGCTTTCTTT
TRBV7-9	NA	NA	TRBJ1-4	CASSPRAGTNEKLFF	TGTGCCAGCAGCCCTCGGGCAGGGACTAATGAAAAACTGTTTTTT
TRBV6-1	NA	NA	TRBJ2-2	CASSSVAGQTGELFF	TGTGCCAGCAGTTCTGTCGCGGGGCAGACCGGGGAGCTGTTTTTT
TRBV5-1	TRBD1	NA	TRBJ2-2	CASSFSWDRNTGELFF	TGCGCCAGCAGCTTTAGCTGGGACAGGAACACCGGGGAGCTGTTTTTT
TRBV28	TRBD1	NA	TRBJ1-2	CASSLPGQGNYGYTF	TGTGCCAGCAGTTTACCAGGACAGGGGAACTATGGCTACACCTTC
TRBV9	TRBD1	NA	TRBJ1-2	CASSVRTGSYGYTF	TGTGCCAGCAGCGTCCGGACAGGCAGCTATGGCTACACCTTC
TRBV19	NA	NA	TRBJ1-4	CASTPGRREKLFF	TGTGCCAGTACCCCGGGTCGGAGGGAAAAACTGTTTTTT
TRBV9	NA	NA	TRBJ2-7	CASSQTPDGDYEQYF	TGTGCCAGCAGCCAAACCCCTGACGGGGACTACGAGCAGTACTTC
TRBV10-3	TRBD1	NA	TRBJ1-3	CAIRETGSSGNTIYF	TGTGCCATCAGAGAGACAGGGTCCTCTGGAAACACCATATATTTT
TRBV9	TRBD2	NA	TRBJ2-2	CAARLGSGSTLGHTGELFF	TGTGCCGCGCGGCTCGGGAGCGGGAGTACGTTGGGCCACACCGGGGAGCTGTTTTTT
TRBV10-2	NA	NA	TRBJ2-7	CASQAGMAYEQYF	TGCGCCAGCCAGGCAGGGATGGCGTACGAGCAGTACTTC
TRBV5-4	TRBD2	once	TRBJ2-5	CASSLLSSGGRETQYF	TGTGCCAGCAGCTTGTTATCTAGCGGGGGGCGGGAGACCCAGTACTTC
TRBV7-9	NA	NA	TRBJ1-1	CASSFEGRNTEAFF	TGTGCCAGCAGCTTTGAGGGCCGGAACACTGAAGCTTTCTTT